These 4 T cell receptor beta chains were sequenced from one sample in a study of blood T cells in healthy people across ages. The use of a sample-barcoded 5' primer and a J-beta primer mix characterized a second PCR of about 6 to 11 cycles. TCRdb reanalysed the 5' RACE reads using MiXCR and keeps one entry per CDR3 protein. The repertoire holds about 1.6 million distinct CDR3 sequences, with roughly 32% as singletons. Sequenced material: blood. The receptors stem from a woman aged 25 to 39 in good health.

The chain joins TRBV7-6 to TRBJ2-6; D gene unclear. Germline V gene lookup returns CDR1 SGHVS and CDR2 FNYEAQ. Between the trimmed V and J ends, which lost 5 bases and 4 bases, there was a span of 12 bases. CDR3 length equals 15 residues. The DNA of the CDR3 is TGTGCCAGCAGCCCGGAAGTAGACGGGGCCAACGTCCTGACTTTC. It yields the protein CASSPEVDGANVLTF. The full variable domain, completed using reference TRBV7-6 and TRBJ2-6, is GAGVSQSPRYKVTKRGQDVALRCDPISGHVSLYWYRQALGQGPEFLTYFNYEAQQDKSGLPNDRFSAERPEGSISTLTIQRTEQRDSAMYRCASSPEVDGANVLTFGAGSRLTVL.

This chain links TRBV5-5 with TRBJ1-2, with TRBD1 as a possible D gene (6 bases). This CDR3 contains 16 residues. Germline CDR1 reads SGHKS; CDR2 reads YYEKEE (reference sequence). V was trimmed by 4 bases and J by 3 bases, leaving 19 bases between them. The CDR3 nucleotides are TGTGCCAGCAGCCTACTACAACAGGGTCTCTACTATGGCTACACCTTC. Protein: CASSLLQQGLYYGYTF.

In this sample, this clonotype turned up a few times. J is TRBJ2-1 and V is TRBV7-2; D unresolved. This CDR3 comprises 16 residues. Germline V gene lookup returns CDR1 SGHTA and CDR2 FQGNSA. V lost 1 base and J 1 base, leaving 11 bases between the germline ends. CDR3 protein: CASSLDGSSSYNEQFF. The DNA of the CDR3 is TGTGCCAGCAGCTTAGACGGGTCGAGTTCCTACAATGAGCAGTTCTTC.

This clonotype was seen at least ten times. This rearrangement joins TRBV6-6 to TRBJ2-1; tentative D call: TRBD2 (5 bases). Germline-derived CDR1 and CDR2 are MNHNY and SVGAGI (reference sequence). The CDR3 runs to 14 residues. V was clipped by 6 bases and J by 0 bases, with 9 bases between them. As DNA, the CDR3 is TGTGCCAGCAGGACTACCAGCTCCTACAATGAGCAGTTCTTC. It yields the protein CASRTTSSYNEQFF.